These 27 T cell receptor beta chains were all obtained from the same sample, sequenced in a study of shared clonotypes between healthy human individuals. Sequencing was performed with immunoSEQ multiplex PCR; in TCRdb, only in-frame clones are kept and a portion is missing. The sample contains roughly 380,000 clones, 96% of which appear only once. The sequencing input was memory CD8+ T cells sorted from blood. As to subset: CD45RO+ cells pooled with CCR7-negative TemRA cells. These receptors were obtained from a man aged 30-40 years in good health.

The chain combines TRBV18 with TRBJ1-5, with D maybe TRBD1 (6 bases). Germline V CDR1 and CDR2: KGHSH, LQKENI. The germline V and J ends were trimmed by 3 bases and 1 base, with 10 bases remaining between them. CDR3 size: 15 residues. CDR3 in amino acids: CASSPTGPSNQPQHF. CDR3 DNA: TGTGCCAGCTCACCGACAGGACCAAGCAATCAGCCCCAGCATTTT.

As concerns this clone: This CDR3 is also generated by other DNA sequences in the sample. This sequence joins TRBV6-5 and TRBJ2-6; D gene uncertain. This CDR3 is built from 14 residues. The germline V and J ends were trimmed by 0 bases and 0 bases, with 0 bases remaining between them. Germline CDR1 reads MNHEY; CDR2 reads SVGAGI. This chain's CDR3 is CASSYSSGANVLTF. CDR3 nucleotide sequence: TGTGCCAGCAGTTACTCCTCTGGGGCCAACGTCCTGACTTTC.

Remarks on this clone: The sample has other DNA sequences that encode this CDR3 too. CDR3 bases: TGTGCCAGCAGTACCGGGACAGGGGGATACGAGCAGTACTTC. Its translation is CASSTGTGGYEQYF. The V and J genes are TRBV28 and TRBJ2-7; 11 bases fit TRBD1. The CDR3 contains 14 residues. Germline assignment: CDR1 MDHEN and CDR2 SYDVKM. After removal of 5 bases from V and 4 bases from J, the junction contained 4 bases not matched to a gene. Together with reference TRBV28 and TRBJ2-7, the CDR3 gives the full variable domain: DVKVTQSSRYLVKRTGEKVFLECVQDMDHENMFWYRQDPGLGLRLIYFSYDVKMKEKGDIPEGYSVSREKKERFSLILESASTNQTSMYLCASSTGTGGYEQYFGPGTRLTVT.

The V and J genes are TRBV21-1 and TRBJ1-2; no check of the table's D call, TRBD1, against the DNA was made. TRBV21-1 is a known pseudogene. The CDR3 sequence is 15 residues long. The DNA of the CDR3 is TGTGCCAGCAGCCGACCCCGGACAGGCCCCTATGGCTACACCTTC. This encodes CASSRPRTGPYGYTF.

This clone was observed a single time. The chain uses TRBV10-1 and TRBJ2-1; 7 nucleotides align to TRBD2. Germline assignment: CDR1 WNHNN and CDR2 SYGVQD (reference sequence). The J segment lost 0 bases and the V segment lost 2 bases, leaving 16 bases of the junction unmatched. The CDR3 consists of 20 residues. The DNA of the CDR3 is TGCGCCAGCAGTGAGCCAAGTTATCTAACTAGCGCCAGCTCCTACAATGAGCAGTTCTTC. It encodes CASSEPSYLTSASSYNEQFF.

The CDR3 spells CASSQSSGVYNEQFF. Written as DNA, the CDR3 is TGCGCCAGCAGCCAAAGTAGCGGGGTTTACAATGAGCAGTTCTTC. This chain uses TRBV4-1 with TRBJ2-1, with 8 bases aligning to TRBD2. Germline CDR1 MGHRA, CDR2 YSYEKL. This CDR3 contains 15 residues. Trimming at V came to 2 bases and at J to 4 bases, leaving 4 bases not matched to a gene.

This chain connects TRBV5-5 to TRBJ2-3; no definite D call. CDR1 is SGHKS and CDR2 is YYEKEE in the germline V gene (reference sequence). The germline V and J ends were trimmed by 0 bases and 2 bases, with 4 bases remaining between them. The CDR3 runs 13 residues. Here the CDR3 DNA reads TGTGCCAGCAGCTTGGGACACACAGATACGCAGTATTTT. It yields the protein CASSLGHTDTQYF.

The rearrangement links TRBV27 to TRBJ2-7; maybe TRBD2 (5 bases). The V gene's germline CDR1 is MNHEY and CDR2 SMNVEV (reference sequence). The CDR3 consists of 15 residues. V was cut by 2 bases and J by 2 bases, with 13 bases left in between. CDR3 sequence (DNA): TGTGCCAGCAGTTTACTTGGACTCAACACCTACGAGCAGTACTTC. It specifies CASSLLGLNTYEQYF.

The chain is built from TRBV4-1 and TRBJ2-2; no firm D call. V lost 4 bases, J lost 6 bases, and 12 bases lay in between. Germline V gene lookup returns CDR1 MGHRA and CDR2 YSYEKL. This CDR3 is built from 14 residues. The CDR3 bases are TGCGCCAGCAGCCCGCGCGGTATGTCCGGGGAGCTGTTTTTT. This codes for CASSPRGMSGELFF.

This chain links TRBV7-6 with TRBJ2-6; maybe TRBD1 (5 bases). V was trimmed by 5 bases and J by 2 bases, leaving 10 bases between them. Germline V gives CDR1 SGHVS, CDR2 FNYEAQ. The CDR3 is 15 residues long. The CDR3 protein is CASSHRGTGANVLTF. CDR3 nucleotide sequence: TGTGCCAGCAGCCATAGGGGTACTGGGGCCAACGTCCTGACTTTC.

V usage is TRBV14 and J usage is TRBJ2-2; the match to TRBD1 covers 9 bases. The CDR3 has 16 amino acids. Looked up from germline, CDR1 is SGHDN and CDR2 is FVKESK. Germline trimming cut 2 bases from V and 6 bases from J; bases unmatched to any gene: 7. The CDR3 nucleotides are TGTGCCAGCAGCCAATTTCGGGACAGGGTGTCCGGGGAGCTGTTTTTT. Protein: CASSQFRDRVSGELFF.

Turning to this clone: Just one base apart from a much larger clone, this may be a read error. The rearrangement uses TRBV6-1 and TRBJ2-3, with 10 bases that match TRBD2. Germline V gene lookup returns CDR1 MNHNS and CDR2 SASEGT. The CDR3 runs 14 residues. The J segment lost 0 bases and the V segment lost 6 bases, leaving 0 bases of the junction unmatched. In DNA, the CDR3 is TGTGCCAGCAGGACTAGCGGGAGCACAGATACGCAGTATTTT. The encoded protein is CASRTSGSTDTQYF.

This clone showed up just once. The chain is built from TRBV9 and TRBJ2-3, with D possibly TRBD2 on 7 matching bases. The CDR3 totals 15 residues. V was pared by 4 bases and J by 4 bases, with 16 bases between. Germline V gene data show CDR1 as SGDLS and CDR2 as YYNGEE. This CDR3 reads CASSPGGLAADTQYF. Written as DNA, the CDR3 is TGTGCCAGCAGCCCTGGGGGGCTAGCGGCAGATACGCAGTATTTT.

This chain connects TRBV27 to TRBJ2-5; either TRBD1 or TRBD2 may supply D (5 bases each). Trimming took off 3 bases at V and 5 bases at J, with 16 bases between the two ends. The CDR3 totals 15 residues. Germline V lookup: CDR1 MNHEY, CDR2 SMNVEV (reference sequence). The CDR3 nucleotides read TGTGCCAGCAGTTTTCTTGGGAATGAGGGGGAGACCCAGTACTTC. Encoded protein: CASSFLGNEGETQYF.

The chain carries TRBV5-8 and TRBJ1-2; D is uncertain. The V end was cut by 1 base, the J end by 8 bases, with 9 bases between. Looked up from germline, CDR1 is SGHTS and CDR2 is YDEGEE. The CDR3 sequence is 12 residues long. The DNA for the CDR3 is TGTGCCAGCAGCTTGAGGGTCATGGGCTACACCTTC. Its translation is CASSLRVMGYTF. Looking up the rest from reference TRBV5-8 and TRBJ1-2 gives the full variable domain: EAGVTQSPTHLIKTRGQQATLRCSPISGHTSVYWYQQALGLGLQFLLWYDEGEERNRGNFPPRFSGRQFPNYSSELNVNALELEDSALYLCASSLRVMGYTFGSGTRLTVV.

The V and J genes are TRBV18 and TRBJ2-3, with TRBD2 as a possible D gene (5 bases). Germline V gene sequence: CDR1 KGHSH, CDR2 LQKENI. CDR3 length equals 14 residues. V lost 3 bases and J lost 2, with 9 bases in between. CDR3 in DNA: TGTGCCAGCTCACCGAGGGATCTCACAGATACGCAGTATTTT. It yields the protein CASSPRDLTDTQYF.

In DNA form, the CDR3 reads TGTGCCAGCAGCCTACTTACTAGCGGGAGGAAGTCCTACGAGCAGTACTTC. Encoded protein: CASSLLTSGRKSYEQYF. The chain joins TRBV7-8 to TRBJ2-7; 12 bases map to TRBD2. The germline V gene encodes CDR1 SGHVS and CDR2 FQNEAQ. V lost 5 bases and J lost 1; bases outside the gene matches: 9. There are 17 residues in the CDR3.

CDR3 region: CASSGWGEKLFF. CDR3 nucleotide sequence: TGTGCCAGCAGTGGCTGGGGTGAAAAACTGTTTTTT. V and J are TRBV2 and TRBJ1-4, with D unresolved. The CDR3 has 12 residues. Germline values: CDR1 SNHLY, CDR2 FYNNEI. Trimming took 4 bases from V and 7 from J, leaving 7 bases between them. The whole variable domain, remainder taken from reference TRBV2 and TRBJ1-4, is EPEVTQTPSHQVTQMGQEVILRCVPISNHLYFYWYRQILGQKVEFLVSFYNNEISEKSEIFDDQFSVERPDGSNFTLKIRSTKLEDSAMYFCASSGWGEKLFFGSGTQLSVL.

This clone was detected only once. This rearrangement joins TRBV7-2 to TRBJ2-5; D may match TRBD1 or TRBD2 (7 bases each). In germline, CDR1 is SGHTA, CDR2 FQGNSA. With 8 bases removed from V and 5 bases from J, the gap between germline ends came to 21 bases. This CDR3 has 15 residues. The chain's CDR3 is CASARGGPGRETQYF. In nucleotides, the CDR3 is TGTGCCAGCGCCAGGGGGGGTCCAGGCAGGGAGACCCAGTACTTC.

The V gene is TRBV6-5, the J gene TRBJ1-2; maybe TRBD1 (5 bases). Trimming removed 4 bases from V and 3 bases from J, with 9 bases in between. Germline lookup yields CDR1 MNHEY and CDR2 SVGAGI. CDR3 length equals 13 residues. Here the CDR3 reads CASSFAGYYGYTF. Here the CDR3 DNA reads TGTGCCAGCAGTTTCGCAGGGTACTATGGCTACACCTTC.

V and J are TRBV28 and TRBJ2-3, with D maybe TRBD1 (7 bases). V dropped 5 bases and J dropped 3 bases, with 12 bases sitting between them. From germline, CDR1 is MDHEN and CDR2 SYDVKM. The length of the CDR3 is 14 residues. The DNA of the CDR3 is TGTGCCAGCAGTCCGTCAGGGGGGACAGATACGCAGTATTTT. It yields the protein CASSPSGGTDTQYF.

The rearrangement joins TRBV28 to TRBJ1-5; D is ambiguous. CDR3 length: 14 residues. Trimming took off 7 bases at V and 6 bases at J, with 16 bases between the two ends. Germline V gene data show CDR1 as MDHEN and CDR2 as SYDVKM. The CDR3 coding sequence is TGTGCCAGCACCGACCCCAGTTTTGGTCAGCCCCAGCATTTT. It translates to CASTDPSFGQPQHF.

This rearrangement joins TRBV19 to TRBJ2-4, with 7 bases matching TRBD1. With 7 bases clipped from V and 8 bases from J, the junction kept 5 bases outside the gene matches. The CDR3 spans 12 residues. Germline loops: CDR1 LNHDA, CDR2 SQIVND (reference sequence). The chain's CDR3 is CASTTTGYIQYF. CDR3 DNA sequence: TGTGCCAGTACCACGACAGGGTACATTCAGTACTTC. Full variable domain (outside the CDR3, taken from reference TRBV19 and TRBJ2-4): DGGITQSPKYLFRKEGQNVTLSCEQNLNHDAMYWYRQDPGQGLRLIYYSQIVNDFQKGDIAEGYSVSREKKESFPLTVTSAQKNPTAFYLCASTTTGYIQYFGAGTRLSVL.

CDR3 amino acids: CASSRTSGDNNEQFF. The CDR3 DNA follows: TGTGCCAGCAGCCGGACTAGCGGGGATAACAATGAGCAGTTCTTC. The chain has TRBV6-4 and TRBJ2-1; 12 bases map to TRBD2. This CDR3 is 15 amino acids long. In germline, CDR1 is MRHNA, CDR2 SNTAGT. The junction had 5 bases not matched to a gene; V was cut back by 6 bases and J by 5 bases.

This sequence joins TRBV7-2 and TRBJ2-3; 8 nucleotides line up with TRBD2. The CDR3 spans 17 residues. V dropped 2 bases and J dropped 0; count of bases not matched to a gene: 7. Germline CDR1 and CDR2: SGHTA and FQGNSA. The CDR3 loop is CASSLLLAGISTDTQYF. The CDR3 DNA reads as TGTGCCAGCAGCTTACTTTTAGCGGGGATTAGCACAGATACGCAGTATTTT.

This sequence joins TRBV23-1 and TRBJ2-7; D ambiguous. TRBV23-1 has ORF status, its function being uncertain. V shed 0 bases and J shed 3 bases, with 6 bases lying between them. The CDR3 has 13 residues. The CDR3 loop reads CASSQSYGYEQYF. The CDR3 DNA sequence: TGCGCCAGCAGTCAATCTTACGGCTACGAGCAGTACTTC.

The chain couples TRBV30 to TRBJ2-7, with TRBD1 matching over 10 bases. V was clipped by 1 base and J by 4 bases; unmatched bases: 4. The CDR3 loop spans 14 amino acids. Germline V gene data show CDR1 as GTSNPN and CDR2 as SVGIG (reference sequence). CDR3 sequence: CAWSGTGGNYEQYF. DNA of the CDR3: TGTGCCTGGAGTGGGACAGGGGGTAATTACGAGCAGTACTTC.